One and the same sample provided the 25 T cell receptor beta chains below, sequenced in a study of metastatic and nonmetastatic thyroid tumors. No treatment of any kind had been given to any patient before thyroid surgery. TCRdb re-analyzed the PCR reads through MiXCR. Of about 38,000 clones in the sample, 25% to 30% were seen once. The specimen sequenced was blood. The receptors were gathered from a female donor with papillary thyroid cancer or a benign thyroid nodule (not recorded which). Some clones in this sample may be carry-over from other donors' samples.

The rearrangement links TRBV28 to TRBJ1-2; D unresolved. V was shortened by 2 bases and J by 5 bases, with 15 bases between the two germline ends. CDR1 and CDR2 from the germline V gene are MDHEN and SYDVKM. There are 15 residues in the CDR3. CDR3 protein: CASSLAGRETYGYTF. The CDR3 DNA follows: TGTGCCAGCAGTTTAGCTGGACGGGAGACATATGGCTACACCTTC.

The chain is built from TRBV11-2 and TRBJ2-3; unclear D gene. Deletions cut 0 bases from V and 0 bases from J, with 7 bases between. CDR3 length: 15 residues. The germline gives CDR1 SGHAT, CDR2 FQNNGV. The CDR3 reads CASSLDQTSTDTQYF. The CDR3 DNA is TGTGCCAGCAGCTTAGATCAGACTAGCACAGATACGCAGTATTTT.

This clone has more than one count but fewer than ten. V is TRBV7-9 and J is TRBJ2-1; D could derive from TRBD1 or TRBD2 (5 bases each). CDR3 length: 13 residues. V gave up 8 bases and J gave up 6 bases, with 14 bases separating them. Germline values: CDR1 SEHNR, CDR2 FQNEAQ (reference sequence). The CDR3 loop reads CASSRGQGNEQFF. The CDR3 DNA is TGTGCCAGCTCACGCGGGCAGGGCAATGAGCAGTTCTTC.

This clone was seen many times. The chain is built from TRBV20-1 and TRBJ1-1; the D is unclear. CDR3 length: 13 residues. Germline lookup yields CDR1 DFQATT and CDR2 SNEGSKA (reference sequence). The germline V and J ends were trimmed by 5 bases and 4 bases, with 14 bases remaining between them. The CDR3 nucleotides read TGCAGTGCTGACGGTCTGGTCGGCACTGAAGCTTTCTTT. This gives the protein CSADGLVGTEAFF.

About this clone itself: This sample also contains other DNA sequences that code for the same CDR3. The J gene is TRBJ2-7, the V gene TRBV27; possible D gene TRBD1, 5 bases. The germline V and J ends were trimmed by 5 bases and 2 bases, with 22 bases remaining between them. The CDR3 is 17 residues long. Germline V gene lookup returns CDR1 MNHEY and CDR2 SMNVEV (reference sequence). The CDR3 is CASSTKGQGTPTYEQYF. Written as DNA, the CDR3 is TGTGCCAGCAGTACAAAAGGGCAGGGAACCCCGACCTACGAGCAGTACTTC.

This clone was detected many times. The CDR3 region is CASSTSGGSPFEQFF. The CDR3 region has the DNA TGTGCCAGTAGTACTAGCGGGGGATCTCCATTTGAGCAGTTCTTC. This rearrangement joins TRBV19 to TRBJ2-1; TRBD2 matches 10 bases. V lost 4 bases and J lost 9; bases outside the gene matches: 9. Germline V gives CDR1 LNHDA, CDR2 SQIVND (reference sequence). CDR3 length: 15 amino acids.

This clone was seen many times. The CDR3 nucleotides are TGTGCCAGCAGCCAAGATTCCCCAGGGGCGACTAATCAGCCCCAGCATTTT. As protein: CASSQDSPGATNQPQHF. The rearrangement links TRBV4-2 to TRBJ1-5, with D tentatively TRBD1 (6 bases). Germline V gene data show CDR1 as LGHNA and CDR2 as YNFKEQ. Trimming pared 0 bases from V and 4 bases from J, leaving 16 bases between. The CDR3 spans 17 residues.

The rearrangement joins TRBV20-1 to TRBJ1-3; no definite D call. V was pared by 3 bases and J by 3 bases, with 9 bases between. Germline assignment: CDR1 DFQATT and CDR2 SNEGSKA (reference sequence). The CDR3 consists of 13 residues. In DNA, the CDR3 is TGCAGTGCTAGGCCACCAATTGGAAACACCATATATTTT. Translated, it gives CSARPPIGNTIYF.

The chain combines TRBV12-3 or TRBV12-4 with TRBJ2-3, with 11 nucleotides matching TRBD1. The CDR3 totals 18 residues. Unmatched junction bases numbered 13, after V lost 6 bases and J lost 2 bases. The CDR3 sequence is CASRRRTGGADFTDTQYF. In DNA, the CDR3 is TGTGCCAGCAGACGCCGGACAGGGGGCGCCGATTTCACAGATACGCAGTATTTT.

In regard to this clone: The junction and the germline gene differ at one end; a read error may be behind it. V and J are TRBV4-3 and TRBJ2-6; 7 bases line up with TRBD1. CDR3 length equals 17 residues. Germline V gene sequence: CDR1 LGHNA, CDR2 YSLEER. The DNA for the CDR3 is TGCGCCAGCATCCAAGAAGACAGGGTCTCTGGTGCCAACGTCCTGACTTTC. This translates into CASIQEDRVSGANVLTF.

In this sample, this clone turned up many times. The chain's CDR3 is CASSLWDQPQHF. CDR3 in DNA: TGTGCCAGCAGTTTATGGGACCAGCCCCAGCATTTT. The chain recombines TRBV28 with TRBJ1-5; D gene uncertain. Germline V gives CDR1 MDHEN, CDR2 SYDVKM. The V gene lost 0 bases and the J gene lost 7 bases, with 4 bases spanning the gap. The CDR3 consists of 12 residues.

The chain is built from TRBV20-1 and TRBJ2-5, with 12 positions matching TRBD2. Per the germline V gene, CDR1 is DFQATT and CDR2 is SNEGSKA (reference sequence). The junction had 5 bases not matched to a gene; V was cut back by 2 bases and J by 4 bases. The CDR3 sequence is 15 residues long. The CDR3 DNA is TGCAGTGCTAGACTAGCGGGAGGGTGGGGAGAGACCCAGTACTTC. Its protein product is CSARLAGGWGETQYF.

A few counts support this clone. The chain recombines TRBV6-2 or TRBV6-3 with TRBJ2-5, with D unresolved. Per germline, CDR1 MNHEY and CDR2 SVGEGT. The CDR3 runs 13 residues. V was pared by 7 bases and J by 3 bases, with 12 bases between. CDR3: CASISRMEETQYF. The CDR3 DNA follows: TGTGCCAGCATTTCAAGGATGGAAGAGACCCAGTACTTC.

This sequence joins TRBV11-2 and TRBJ1-1; a weak D match, TRBD1 (5 bases). This CDR3 is 13 amino acids long. From germline, CDR1 is SGHAT and CDR2 FQNNGV. V was shortened by 1 base and J by 7 bases, with 10 bases between the two germline ends. CDR3 loop: CASSLGRGFEAFF. CDR3 in DNA: TGTGCCAGCAGCTTAGGTCGGGGGTTTGAAGCTTTCTTT.

The chain carries TRBV30 and TRBJ2-1; D unclear. CDR3 size: 13 residues. Trimming took 1 base from V and 4 from J, leaving 8 bases between them. Germline lookup yields CDR1 GTSNPN and CDR2 SVGIG (reference sequence). CDR3 sequence (DNA): TGTGCCTGGAGTGGGTTGGGATACAATGAGCAGTTCTTC. It specifies CAWSGLGYNEQFF. The full variable domain, in which reference TRBV30 and TRBJ2-1 provide the parts outside the CDR3, is SQTIHQWPATLVQPVGSPLSLECTVEGTSNPNLYWYRQAAGRGLQLLFYSVGIGQISSEVPQNLSASRPQDRQFILSSKKLLLSDSGFYLCAWSGLGYNEQFFGPGTRLTVL.

Regarding this clone: The junction does not match germline at one end; this may be a read error. The sample has other DNA sequences that encode this CDR3 too. The chain is built from TRBV25-1 and TRBJ2-2; TRBD1 is a possible D gene (6 bases). This CDR3 is built from 13 residues. Germline V gives CDR1 MGHDK, CDR2 SYGVNS. The CDR3 DNA is TGTGCCAGCAGTTCTAGGGACACCGGGGAGCTATTTTTT. As protein: CASSSRDTGELFF.

This clone has a handful of counts. The V call is TRBV28, the J call TRBJ2-5; 14 positions agree with TRBD2. With V trimmed by 3 bases and J by 2 bases, 5 bases remained unmatched. CDR1 and CDR2 from the germline V gene are MDHEN and SYDVKM. CDR3 length: 17 residues. The CDR3 loop reads CASSFGGLAGEQETQYF. The DNA of the CDR3 is TGTGCCAGCAGTTTCGGGGGACTAGCGGGGGAACAAGAGACCCAGTACTTC.

V and J are TRBV4-1 and TRBJ2-7, with 8 positions matching TRBD1. The junction had 4 bases not matched to a gene; V was cut back by 0 bases and J by 3 bases. Germline CDR1 MGHRA, CDR2 YSYEKL. The CDR3 is made up of 15 amino acids. CDR3 protein: CASSQDAGQGYEQYF. The CDR3 nucleotides read TGCGCCAGCAGCCAAGATGCCGGACAGGGCTACGAGCAGTACTTC.

This chain connects TRBV7-3 to TRBJ2-3; TRBD2 might be the D (5 bases). This CDR3 region has 13 residues. Trimming removed 3 bases from V and 5 bases from J, with 9 bases in between. Germline lookup yields CDR1 SGHTA and CDR2 FQGTGA. CDR3 region: CASSLGSKDTQYF. The CDR3 nucleotides are TGTGCCAGCAGCTTGGGGAGTAAAGATACGCAGTATTTT.

Many counts were recorded for this clone. The V gene is TRBV4-1, the J gene TRBJ2-2; no clear D gene. Germline loops: CDR1 MGHRA, CDR2 YSYEKL. CDR3 length: 15 residues. Trimming pared 4 bases from V and 4 bases from J, leaving 13 bases between. CDR3 sequence (DNA): TGCGCCAGCAGCCCCACCCGGGCCGGCACCGGGGAGCTGTTTTTT. It yields the protein CASSPTRAGTGELFF.

This clone qualifies as medium-sized. The J gene is TRBJ1-6, the V gene TRBV5-1; 8 bases align to TRBD1. In germline, CDR1 is SGHRS, CDR2 YFSETQ. The V and J ends lost 4 bases and 11 bases, in that order; junction bases with no gene match: 17. The CDR3 spans 17 residues. Here the CDR3 DNA reads TGCGCCAGCAGCAACCGGACAGGGCCCCTTTCATCGGCACCCCTCCACTTT. Translation: CASSNRTGPLSSAPLHF.

The DNA for the CDR3 is TGTGCCAGCAGCTTGATAGGGTTGGAGACCCAGTACTTC. Its protein is CASSLIGLETQYF. The chain has TRBV5-5 and TRBJ2-5; D is ambiguous. Germline V CDR1 and CDR2: SGHKS, YYEKEE (reference sequence). V gave up 1 base and J gave up 5 bases, with 9 bases separating them. The CDR3 covers 13 residues.

In this sample, this clone turned up many times. The chain couples TRBV27 to TRBJ2-1, with D maybe TRBD2 (5 bases). The germline V and J ends were trimmed by 8 bases and 3 bases, with 17 bases remaining between them. The CDR3 has 15 residues. The germline CDR1 and CDR2 sequences are MNHEY and SMNVEV (reference sequence). CDR3 region: CASRGGEGLYNEQFF. The CDR3 bases are TGTGCCAGCCGAGGTGGAGAGGGCCTCTACAATGAGCAGTTCTTC.

The table lists this clone with many counts. The CDR3 sequence: CASGAGLAPQETQYF. The CDR3 coding sequence is TGCGCCAGCGGAGCCGGCCTAGCGCCTCAAGAGACCCAGTACTTC. The chain joins TRBV10-2 to TRBJ2-5; a possible D gene is TRBD2 (6 bases). V was trimmed by 8 bases and J by 2 bases, leaving 18 bases between them. The CDR3 contains 15 residues. From germline, CDR1 is WSHSY and CDR2 SAAADI.

The table lists this clone with many counts. The chain links TRBV5-6 to TRBJ1-2; D may be TRBD1 (6 bases). V was shortened by 0 bases and J by 4 bases, with 7 bases between the two germline ends. The CDR3 has 13 amino acids. Germline loops: CDR1 SGHDT, CDR2 YYEEEE. CDR3 region: CASSLGGAYGYTF. CDR3 DNA: TGTGCCAGCAGCTTGGGGGGGGCCTATGGCTACACCTTC. The whole variable domain, remainder taken from reference TRBV5-6 and TRBJ1-2, is DAGVTQSPTHLIKTRGQQVTLRCSPKSGHDTVSWYQQALGQGPQFIFQYYEEEERQRGNFPDRFSGHQFPNYSSELNVNALLLGDSALYLCASSLGGAYGYTFGSGTRLTVV.